The 17 T cell receptor beta chains listed next were all sequenced from one sample in a study of T-cell memory formation after mild COVID-19. TCRdb redid the calling of the 5' RACE reads with MiXCR, one entry per CDR3 protein. Of approximately 490,000 distinct CDR3 sequences in the sample, just over 20% were seen once. Source material: PBMCs or a T cell subset sorted from them (not recorded which). Receptor source: an adult woman who had mild COVID-19 (a few samples of this study predate the infection). Cell type and time point are not known.

This clonotype was seen only a few times. This chain uses TRBV6-5 with TRBJ2-7; D might be TRBD2 (5 bases). Germline CDR1 MNHEY, CDR2 SVGAGI. V was trimmed by 6 bases and J by 7 bases, leaving 16 bases between them. CDR3 size: 13 residues. The CDR3 DNA reads TGTGCCAGCAGGACCTTACGGGGTGGAGAGCAGTACTTC. This sequence encodes CASRTLRGGEQYF.

There are a few counts of this clonotype. The gene calls are TRBV24-1 and TRBJ2-1; 11 bases are shared with TRBD2. The CDR3 is made up of 16 amino acids. With V trimmed by 4 bases and J by 6 bases, 7 bases remained unmatched. Looked up from germline, CDR1 is KGHDR and CDR2 is SFDVKD. The CDR3 DNA reads TGTGCCACCAGTGACCAACTAGCGGGAGTTTTCAATGAGCAGTTCTTC. It is translated as CATSDQLAGVFNEQFF.

This clonotype was recorded a few times. The rearrangement joins TRBV2 to TRBJ2-5; D ambiguous. The CDR3 consists of 14 residues. CDR1 and CDR2 (germline): SNHLY, FYNNEI. CDR3 DNA sequence: TGTACCTCTGTTGACGGATCCTTGGTTGAGACCCAGTACTTC. Amino acids: CTSVDGSLVETQYF.

The chain has TRBV6-6 and TRBJ1-3, with a weak D call TRBD1 (5 bases). The CDR3 is made up of 17 amino acids. Trimming shortened V by 2 bases and J by 0 bases, and 14 bases separated the two germline ends. Germline V gene data show CDR1 as MNHNY and CDR2 as SVGAGI (reference sequence). The CDR3 bases are TGTGCCAGCAGTTACGCCCCGGGACTACCCTCTGGAAACACCATATATTTT. Residues: CASSYAPGLPSGNTIYF.

This clonotype was counted only a few times. The genes are TRBV19 and TRBJ2-2; 7 nucleotides line up with TRBD2. Unmatched junction bases numbered 2, after V lost 3 bases and J lost 7 bases. Germline CDR1 and CDR2: LNHDA and SQIVND (reference sequence). The CDR3 runs to 13 residues. DNA of the CDR3: TGTGCCAGTAGTATGGGAGGGTACGGGGAGCTGTTTTTT. This encodes CASSMGGYGELFF.

The V gene is TRBV4-1, the J gene TRBJ2-5; D gene uncertain. CDR1 and CDR2 (germline): MGHRA, YSYEKL. The CDR3 loop spans 14 amino acids. Trimming cost V 0 bases and J 5 bases, with 10 bases left between them. The CDR3 spells CASSQDNIRETQYF. CDR3 sequence (DNA): TGCGCCAGCAGCCAAGATAACATCCGGGAGACCCAGTACTTC.

The chain recombines TRBV29-1 with TRBJ1-1; D may be TRBD1 (5 bases). Germline V gene sequence: CDR1 SQVTM, CDR2 ANQGSEA. The V and J ends lost 4 bases and 1 base respectively, with 10 bases between them. This CDR3 contains 13 residues. DNA of the CDR3: TGCAGCGTTGTCGGACAACCGAACACTGAAGCTTTCTTT. It is translated as CSVVGQPNTEAFF.

This rearrangement joins TRBV7-3 to TRBJ1-1; D gene uncertain. V was cut by 5 bases and J by 5 bases, with 21 bases left in between. Germline V gene lookup returns CDR1 SGHTA and CDR2 FQGTGA. The CDR3 is made up of 16 amino acids. The CDR3 region is CASSPLGSLGSTEAFF. CDR3 in DNA: TGTGCCAGCAGCCCCCTTGGCAGCCTAGGGAGTACTGAAGCTTTCTTT.

The chain is built from TRBV15 and TRBJ1-2; no clear D. This CDR3 region has 13 residues. Germline lookup yields CDR1 LNHNV and CDR2 YYDKDF (reference sequence). V lost 0 bases, J lost 4 bases, and 6 bases lay in between. The CDR3 loop reads CATSRDTAYGYTF. CDR3 coding DNA: TGTGCCACCAGCAGAGATACTGCCTATGGCTACACCTTC.

This chain links TRBV5-1 with TRBJ2-7; unclear D gene. Germline-derived CDR1 and CDR2 are SGHRS and YFSETQ. V lost 0 bases and J lost 4, with 11 bases in between. This CDR3 is built from 14 residues. CDR3 protein: CASSLGQYNYEQYF. Here the CDR3 DNA reads TGCGCCAGCAGCTTGGGCCAATACAATTACGAGCAGTACTTC.

The rearrangement uses TRBV20-1 and TRBJ1-1; 9 bases agree with TRBD1. The CDR3 sequence is 15 residues long. Looked up from germline, CDR1 is DFQATT and CDR2 is SNEGSKA (reference sequence). Trimming removed 3 bases from V and 2 bases from J; junction bases left unmatched: 7. Written as DNA, the CDR3 is TGCAGTGCTAGGGGGACAGGGATGGGTAACACTGAAGCTTTCTTT. Translating it yields CSARGTGMGNTEAFF.

The chain is built from TRBV7-9 and TRBJ2-7, with TRBD1 identical over 7 bases. The V gene's germline CDR1 is SEHNR and CDR2 FQNEAQ (reference sequence). Trimming at V came to 4 bases and at J to 0 bases, leaving 9 bases not matched to a gene. There are 16 residues in the CDR3. The CDR3 spells CASSSPTDRSSYEQYF. The CDR3 bases are TGTGCCAGCAGCTCGCCGACGGACAGGAGCTCCTACGAGCAGTACTTC.

As DNA, the CDR3 is TGCGCCAGCAGCTTGGCCGGGGATGAGCGGGAGTCCGAGCAGTACTTC. Amino acid sequence: CASSLAGDERESEQYF. This chain uses TRBV5-1 with TRBJ2-7; 8 bases are a match to TRBD2. Germline V gene lookup returns CDR1 SGHRS and CDR2 YFSETQ. With V trimmed by 0 bases and J by 6 bases, 11 bases remained unmatched. The CDR3 is 16 amino acids.

The chain recombines TRBV7-9 with TRBJ1-6, with D uncertain. The CDR3 is 12 residues long. Germline assignment: CDR1 SEHNR and CDR2 FQNEAQ (reference sequence). V was clipped by 5 bases and J by 8 bases, with 7 bases between them. Written as DNA, the CDR3 is TGTGCCAGCAGCCCCAGTGATTCACCCCTCCACTTT. Its translation is CASSPSDSPLHF. Supplemented by reference TRBV7-9 and TRBJ1-6, the full variable domain reads DTGVSQNPRHKITKRGQNVTFRCDPISEHNRLYWYRQTLGQGPEFLTYFQNEAQLEKSRLLSDRFSAERPKGSFSTLEIQRTEQGDSAMYLCASSPSDSPLHFGNGTRLTVT.

This sequence joins TRBV27 and TRBJ1-6; D remains unclear. From germline, CDR1 is MNHEY and CDR2 SMNVEV (reference sequence). There are 13 residues in the CDR3. V was pared by 7 bases and J by 10 bases, with 14 bases between. CDR3 sequence reads: CASKLRQYSPLHF. For the CDR3, the DNA is TGTGCCAGCAAGCTCCGGCAGTACTCACCCCTCCACTTT.

The chain is built from TRBV27 and TRBJ2-1, with 8 nucleotides matching TRBD2. The germline gives CDR1 MNHEY, CDR2 SMNVEV (reference sequence). Trimming at V came to 0 bases and at J to 0 bases, leaving 7 bases not matched to a gene. This CDR3 spans 18 amino acids. For the CDR3, the DNA is TGTGCCAGCAGTTTATCCGCGGGGGGTGCTAGCTCCTACAATGAGCAGTTCTTC. Its translation is CASSLSAGGASSYNEQFF.

This clonotype was seen a few times. The chain combines TRBV24-1 with TRBJ1-2; tentative D call: TRBD1 (5 bases). CDR3 length equals 14 residues. Germline V CDR1 and CDR2: KGHDR, SFDVKD. Deletions cut 4 bases from V and 6 bases from J, with 14 bases between. Here the CDR3 reads CATSETGTTNGYTF. As DNA, the CDR3 is TGTGCCACCAGTGAGACCGGGACGACTAATGGCTACACCTTC.